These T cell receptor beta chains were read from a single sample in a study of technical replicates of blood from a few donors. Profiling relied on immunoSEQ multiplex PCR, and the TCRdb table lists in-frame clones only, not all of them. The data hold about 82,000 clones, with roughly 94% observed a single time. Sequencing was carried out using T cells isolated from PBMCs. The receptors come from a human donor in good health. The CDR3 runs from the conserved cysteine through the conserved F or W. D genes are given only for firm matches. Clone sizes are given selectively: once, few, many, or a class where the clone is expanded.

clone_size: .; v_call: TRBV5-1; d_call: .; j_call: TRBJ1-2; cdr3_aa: CASSLDRTNYGYTF; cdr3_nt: TGCGCCAGCAGCTTGGACAGGACCAACTATGGCTACACCTTC
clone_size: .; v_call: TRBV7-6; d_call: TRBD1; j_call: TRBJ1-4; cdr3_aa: CASSSRQGALYEKLFF; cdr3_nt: TGTGCCAGCAGCTCTAGACAGGGGGCGCTTTATGAAAAACTGTTTTTT
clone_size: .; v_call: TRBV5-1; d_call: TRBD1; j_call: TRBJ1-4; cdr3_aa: CASSLRDRGSLANEKLFF; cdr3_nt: TGCGCCAGCAGCCTGAGGGACAGGGGGAGTCTAGCTAATGAAAAACTGTTTTTT
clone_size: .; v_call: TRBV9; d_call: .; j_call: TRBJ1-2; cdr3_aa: CASSVVGWDTYTF; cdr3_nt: TGTGCCAGCAGCGTAGTAGGGTGGGACACCTACACCTTC
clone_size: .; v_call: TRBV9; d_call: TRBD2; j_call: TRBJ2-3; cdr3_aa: CASSPPGLGTDTQYF; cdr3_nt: TGTGCCAGCAGCCCCCCGGGACTAGGAACAGATACGCAGTATTTT
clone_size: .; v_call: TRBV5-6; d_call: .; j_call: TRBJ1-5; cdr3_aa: CASSPGLLNQPQHF; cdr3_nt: TGTGCCAGCAGCCCGGGACTTCTCAATCAGCCCCAGCATTTT
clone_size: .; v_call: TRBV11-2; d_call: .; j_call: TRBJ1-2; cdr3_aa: CASSHTWEGYGYTF; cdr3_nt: TGTGCCAGCAGCCACACATGGGAGGGCTATGGCTACACCTTC
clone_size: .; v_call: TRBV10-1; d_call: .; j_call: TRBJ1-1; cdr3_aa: CASSESGRPEAFF; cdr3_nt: TGCGCCAGCAGTGAGTCGGGGCGCCCTGAAGCTTTCTTT
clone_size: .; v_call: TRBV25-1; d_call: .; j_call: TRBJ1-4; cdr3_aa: CASSEYMGVTEKLFF; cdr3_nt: TGTGCCAGCAGTGAATATATGGGCGTTACAGAAAAACTGTTTTTT
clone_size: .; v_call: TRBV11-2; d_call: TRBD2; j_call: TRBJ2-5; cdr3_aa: CASSPREGLRGTQYF; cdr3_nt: TGTGCCAGCAGCCCAAGGGAGGGGTTGAGAGGGACCCAGTACTTC
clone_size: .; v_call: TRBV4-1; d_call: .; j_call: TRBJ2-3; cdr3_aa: CASSQEDSLLTDTQYF; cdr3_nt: TGCGCCAGCAGCCAAGAGGACTCTCTGTTGACAGATACGCAGTATTTT
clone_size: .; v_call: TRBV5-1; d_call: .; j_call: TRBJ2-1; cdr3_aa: CASSLTSPYNEQFF; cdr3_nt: TGCGCCAGCAGCTTGACTAGTCCCTACAATGAGCAGTTCTTC
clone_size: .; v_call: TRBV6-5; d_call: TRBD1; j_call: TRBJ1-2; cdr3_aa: CASIGGTGDGYTF; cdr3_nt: TGTGCCAGCATAGGTGGGACAGGGGATGGCTACACCTTC
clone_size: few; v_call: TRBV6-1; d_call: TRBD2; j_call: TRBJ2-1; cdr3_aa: CATLREGRITEQFF; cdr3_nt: TGTGCCACCCTGCGGGAGGGCCGTATAACTGAGCAGTTCTTC
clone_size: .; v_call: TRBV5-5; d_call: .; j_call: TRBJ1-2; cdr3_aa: CASSLVIEGDGYTF; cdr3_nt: TGTGCCAGCAGCTTAGTGATAGAGGGGGATGGCTACACCTTC
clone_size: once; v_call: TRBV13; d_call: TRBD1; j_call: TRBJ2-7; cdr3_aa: CASSRGGTGGVEQYF; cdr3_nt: TGTGCCAGCTCGAGAGGGGGGACAGGGGGTGTAGAGCAGTACTTC
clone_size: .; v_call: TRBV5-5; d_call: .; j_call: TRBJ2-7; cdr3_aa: CASSFTHPSYEQYF; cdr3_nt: TGTGCCAGCAGCTTCACACACCCCTCCTACGAGCAGTACTTC
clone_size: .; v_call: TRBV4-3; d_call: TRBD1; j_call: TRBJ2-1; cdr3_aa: CASSQDPQGASSYNEQFF; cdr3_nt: TGCGCCAGCAGCCAAGATCCCCAGGGGGCCAGCTCCTACAATGAGCAGTTCTTC
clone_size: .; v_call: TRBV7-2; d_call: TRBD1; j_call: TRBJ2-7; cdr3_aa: CASSLLGTGFHEQYF; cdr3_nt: TGTGCCAGCAGCTTATTAGGGACAGGGTTCCACGAGCAGTACTTC
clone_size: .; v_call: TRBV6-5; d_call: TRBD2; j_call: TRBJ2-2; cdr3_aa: CASIAGGPTGELFF; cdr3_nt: TGTGCCAGCATAGCGGGAGGGCCTACGGGGGAGCTGTTTTTT